Following are 13 T cell receptor beta chains from one sample sequenced in a study of cytomegalovirus exposure and HLA in healthy donors. This PCR relied on a set of 60 Vbeta primers and 13 Jbeta primers. Clones were sequenced by immunoSEQ multiplex PCR, and TCRdb holds only the in-frame ones, with some missing. The sample comprises some 140,000 clones, roughly 80% of which are singletons, and roughly 13% rests with the top ten. Sequences were obtained from PBMCs. The receptors come from a man between 25 and 39 years old in good health and CMV-seropositive.

The rearrangement links TRBV30 to TRBJ1-5; the D is unclear. Germline V CDR1 and CDR2: GTSNPN, SVGIG (reference sequence). The ends were cut back, 0 bases at V and 4 bases at J, with 19 bases in the middle. This CDR3 spans 17 amino acids. The CDR3 sequence is CAWSVLWIGDRNQPQHF. Written as DNA, the CDR3 is TGTGCCTGGAGTGTACTGTGGATCGGGGATCGTAATCAGCCCCAGCATTTT.

The chain uses TRBV29-1 and TRBJ1-5; D is possibly TRBD1 (6 bases). Trimming removed 3 bases from V and 5 bases from J, with 14 bases in between. The CDR3 has 14 amino acids. CDR1 SQVTM and CDR2 ANQGSEA come from the germline V gene. CDR3 bases: TGCAGCGTTGACAGGGCAGGGGAAGATCAGCCCCAGCATTTT. This gives the protein CSVDRAGEDQPQHF.

The chain couples TRBV19 to TRBJ2-1, with 7 positions matching TRBD2. After removal of 1 base from V and 3 bases from J, the junction contained 6 bases not matched to a gene. The CDR3 has 16 amino acids. Germline V gene data show CDR1 as LNHDA and CDR2 as SQIVND (reference sequence). CDR3 nucleotide sequence: TGTGCCAGTAGTATAGGGCTAGCGGAGATCTACAATGAGCAGTTCTTC. It encodes CASSIGLAEIYNEQFF.

V is TRBV7-8 and J is TRBJ1-1; weak D call: TRBD1 (6 bases). The ends were cut back, 3 bases at V and 0 bases at J, with 17 bases in the middle. CDR3 length: 17 amino acids. Per germline, CDR1 SGHVS and CDR2 FQNEAQ. The CDR3 loop is CASSFNRVPNMNTEAFF. The CDR3 DNA reads TGTGCCAGCAGCTTCAACAGGGTCCCAAACATGAACACTGAAGCTTTCTTT.

J is TRBJ2-5 and V is TRBV5-1; tentatively, D is TRBD2 (5 bases). Germline CDR1 is SGHRS and CDR2 is YFSETQ. The CDR3 totals 13 residues. The germline V and J ends were trimmed by 6 bases and 2 bases, with 11 bases remaining between them. CDR3 region: CASMRAVQETQYF. The CDR3 DNA follows: TGCGCCAGCATGAGGGCAGTTCAAGAGACCCAGTACTTC.

J is TRBJ2-1 and V is TRBV19, with 7 bases that match TRBD2. Germline V gene lookup returns CDR1 LNHDA and CDR2 SQIVND (reference sequence). The junction had 11 bases not matched to a gene; V was cut back by 2 bases and J by 4 bases. The CDR3 spans 17 residues. CDR3 coding DNA: TGTGCCAGTAGTATATTTTCTCGGCGGGAGAGGTACAATGAGCAGTTCTTC. It is translated as CASSIFSRRERYNEQFF.

The chain couples TRBV4-2 to TRBJ2-3, with TRBD2 matching over 11 bases. V was clipped by 0 bases and J by 4 bases; unmatched bases: 6. This CDR3 is built from 17 residues. The germline CDR1 and CDR2 sequences are LGHNA and YNFKEQ. The CDR3 DNA is TGTGCCAGCAGCCAAGACCGACTAGCGGGAATCGCAGATACGCAGTATTTT. Encoded protein: CASSQDRLAGIADTQYF.

This clone occurred once. V and J are TRBV27 and TRBJ2-7; 7 bases match TRBD2. Germline loops: CDR1 MNHEY, CDR2 SMNVEV (reference sequence). The CDR3 totals 17 residues. The V and J ends lost 2 bases and 0 bases, in that order; junction bases with no gene match: 10. CDR3 in amino acids: CASSLGTNYPSSYEQYF. CDR3 sequence (DNA): TGTGCCAGCAGTTTAGGGACTAACTACCCCAGCTCCTACGAGCAGTACTTC.

In regard to this clone: The identical CDR3 is also encoded by other nucleotide sequences in the sample. V usage is TRBV6-5 and J usage is TRBJ2-6, with D unclear. The CDR3 spans 16 residues. V was pared by 0 bases and J by 0 bases, with 6 bases between. Germline V gene lookup returns CDR1 MNHEY and CDR2 SVGAGI. As DNA, the CDR3 is TGTGCCAGCAGTTACTCGCCCGGCTCTGGGGCCAACGTCCTGACTTTC. Translating it yields CASSYSPGSGANVLTF.

This clone was observed a single time. The chain carries TRBV7-8 and TRBJ2-7; tentative D call: TRBD2 (5 bases). The CDR3 spans 15 residues. V shed 1 base and J shed 3 bases, with 13 bases lying between them. Germline CDR1 SGHVS, CDR2 FQNEAQ. The CDR3 DNA follows: TGTGCCAGCAGCTTAGTTTCCGGGGTGATCTACGAGCAGTACTTC. Its protein product is CASSLVSGVIYEQYF.

The chain combines TRBV28 with TRBJ2-5; possible D gene TRBD2, 6 bases. Germline V gene sequence: CDR1 MDHEN, CDR2 SYDVKM. This CDR3 has 13 amino acids. Trimming took 3 bases from V and 5 from J, leaving 10 bases between them. CDR3 coding DNA: TGTGCCAGCAGTTTGCTTGGGGGGGAGACCCAGTACTTC. It yields the protein CASSLLGGETQYF.

In this sample, this clone turned up a few times. The chain has TRBV5-6 and TRBJ2-5; the D is unclear. V lost 1 base, J lost 4 bases, and 8 bases lay in between. Germline assignment: CDR1 SGHDT and CDR2 YYEEEE. This CDR3 has 13 residues. The CDR3 bases are TGTGCCAGCAGCTTGCGTAACGGAGAGACCCAGTACTTC. It encodes CASSLRNGETQYF.

The V and J genes are TRBV12-5 and TRBJ2-5; 11 nucleotides match TRBD1. The germline gives CDR1 LGHNT, CDR2 FRNRAP. V gave up 5 bases and J gave up 5 bases; unmatched junction bases: 7. The length of the CDR3 is 15 residues. The CDR3 DNA is TGTGCTAGTGGTCCGGACAGGGGGCTTGGGGAGACCCAGTACTTC. This sequence encodes CASGPDRGLGETQYF.